These T cell receptor beta chains were read from a single sample in a study of identifying expanded T cells in peripheral blood. Using immunoSEQ multiplex PCR, the repertoire was profiled, and TCRdb retains in-frame clones only, with some absent. The table has approximately 130,000 clones, roughly 82% seen once. What was sequenced was blood. These TCRs come from a person aged 18 to 70 in good health. Each CDR3 is given with its conserved first and last residue. A D gene is named only where the DNA matches it firmly. The size of a clone is reported for some rows only, either as once, few or many, or as a class for expanded clones.

V gene,J gene,D gene,clone size,CDR3 length,CDR3 DNA,CDR3 protein
TRBV19,TRBJ2-5,TRBD2,once,15,TGTGCCAGCACACCTAACGGGAGGGGCACTGGGACCCAGTACTTC,CASTPNGRGTGTQYF
TRBV18,TRBJ1-6,.,.,18,TGTGCCAGCTCACGGGATTTAGCGGGGCCAGGCCTCTCCTCACCCCTCCACTTT,CASSRDLAGPGLSSPLHF
TRBV27,TRBJ1-5,.,.,14,TGTGCCAGCAGAGGTGGGGTCCCGGATCAGCCCCAGCATTTT,CASRGGVPDQPQHF
TRBV5-4,TRBJ1-2,.,.,13,TGTGCCAGCAGCGTACCGGGACTCTATGGCTACACCTTC,CASSVPGLYGYTF
TRBV6-6,TRBJ1-2,.,.,13,TGTGCCAGCAGACACCGGGCCAACTATGGCTACACCTTC,CASRHRANYGYTF
TRBV11-3,TRBJ1-1,TRBD1,.,14,TGTGCCAGCAGCTCCGCTCGACAGGGTTCTGAAGCTTTCTTT,CASSSARQGSEAFF
TRBV29-1,TRBJ1-2,.,.,12,TGCAGCGTGTCCCGACGGAGCTATGGCTACACCTTC,CSVSRRSYGYTF
TRBV18,TRBJ1-2,.,.,15,TGTGCCAGCTCACGGAGGACAGAAGAACACTATGGCTACACCTTC,CASSRRTEEHYGYTF
TRBV25-1,TRBJ1-2,.,.,13,TGTGCCAGCAGTGATCAGGGACATGGTGGCTACACCTTC,CASSDQGHGGYTF
TRBV6-6,TRBJ1-1,TRBD1,.,14,TGTGCCAGCAGTTGGGACAGGGGGCAGACTGAAGCTTTCTTT,CASSWDRGQTEAFF
TRBV6-1,TRBJ2-3,.,.,13,TGTGCCAGTGGGCAGTCAAACACAGATACGCAGTATTTT,CASGQSNTDTQYF
TRBV7-2,TRBJ1-2,.,.,14,TGTGCCAGCAGCCCCGGGGACGGACTCTATGGCTACACCTTC,CASSPGDGLYGYTF
TRBV6-6,TRBJ1-2,TRBD1,.,14,TGTGCCAGCATCCAGGACAGGGGGCGCGATGGCTACACCTTC,CASIQDRGRDGYTF
TRBV14,TRBJ2-1,TRBD2,.,16,TGTGCCAGCAGCCAAGAAAAGCGGGGTTGGGACAATGAGCAGTTCTTC,CASSQEKRGWDNEQFF
TRBV5-1,TRBJ2-1,.,.,13,TGCGCCAGCAGCTTGGTTCAGGGAAATGAGCAGTTCTTC,CASSLVQGNEQFF
TRBV14,TRBJ2-1,.,few,16,TGTGCCAGCAGCCAGCTTTATAGCGGTACCTACAATGAGCAGTTCTTC,CASSQLYSGTYNEQFF
TRBV5-6,TRBJ1-1,.,.,13,TGTGCCAGCAGCTGGGATATGAACACTGAAGCTTTCTTT,CASSWDMNTEAFF
TRBV7-2,TRBJ1-2,TRBD1,.,13,TGTGCCAGCAGCTCGGGACAGGGCTATGGCTACACCTTC,CASSSGQGYGYTF
TRBV27,TRBJ1-1,.,.,13,TGTGCCAGCAGTTTTAACTCTGACACTGAAGCTTTCTTT,CASSFNSDTEAFF
TRBV14,TRBJ1-2,TRBD1,once,14,TGTGCCAGCAGCCAAGATGGGACAGCCTATGGCTACACCTTC,CASSQDGTAYGYTF
TRBV5-6,TRBJ2-2,.,.,12,TGTGCCAGCAGCTGGGGAAACGGGGAGCTGTTTTTT,CASSWGNGELFF
TRBV7-2,TRBJ1-1,.,few,14,TGTGCCAGCAGCTTAGGTAGATTGAACACTGAAGCTTTCTTT,CASSLGRLNTEAFF
TRBV9,TRBJ1-1,TRBD1,.,15,TGTGCCAGCAGCGTAGTCCCAGGGGGGGAGACTGAAGCTTTCTTT,CASSVVPGGETEAFF
TRBV19,TRBJ1-3,TRBD1,.,19,TGTGCCAGTAGTTTCGGGACAGGGGGCGTCGGGTTCTCTGGAAACACCATATATTTT,CASSFGTGGVGFSGNTIYF
TRBV5-4,TRBJ1-2,.,.,14,TGTGCCAGCAGCTTGGTCGGGGGTCGCTTTGGCTACACCTTC,CASSLVGGRFGYTF
TRBV4-3,TRBJ2-2,.,.,12,TGCGCCAGCAGCCAAGATTTCCGGGAGCTGTTTTTT,CASSQDFRELFF
TRBV27,TRBJ2-1,.,.,13,TGTGCCAGCAGTTTATCGTATGGAGGTGAGCAGTTCTTC,CASSLSYGGEQFF
TRBV6-5,TRBJ1-2,.,.,12,TGTGCCAGCAGTTCCACATCCTATGGCTACACCTTC,CASSSTSYGYTF
TRBV7-2,TRBJ2-7,.,.,14,TGTGCCAGCAGCGGACGACAGGAGTTCTACGAGCAGTACTTC,CASSGRQEFYEQYF
TRBV19,TRBJ1-1,.,.,15,TGTGCCAGTAGTCCACTAACAGCGGGCTACACTGAAGCTTTCTTT,CASSPLTAGYTEAFF
TRBV5-1,TRBJ2-7,.,.,14,TGCGCCAGCAGCTCGTTAGGGACCTCCGGCGAGCAGTACTTC,CASSSLGTSGEQYF
TRBV6-5,TRBJ1-1,.,.,15,TGTGCCAGCAGTTACTCGAGTTTGCGAAACACTGAAGCTTTCTTT,CASSYSSLRNTEAFF
TRBV7-9,TRBJ2-2,.,.,15,TGTGCCAGCAGCTTAGGGGTCTTGAACACCGGGGAGCTGTTTTTT,CASSLGVLNTGELFF
TRBV29-1,TRBJ2-7,.,.,12,TGCAGCGCCGAGACCGAAGCCTACGAGCAGTACTTC,CSAETEAYEQYF
TRBV18,TRBJ2-7,.,.,13,TGTGCCAGCTCACGATCTGGGGAGGACGAGCAGTACTTC,CASSRSGEDEQYF
TRBV6-5,TRBJ1-6,.,once,14,TGTGCCAGCAGTTTCGGACAGACCAATTCACCCCTCCACTTT,CASSFGQTNSPLHF
TRBV18,TRBJ2-3,TRBD1,once,19,TGTGCCAGCTCACGGACCGGGACAGGACCGATTGGCGGCACAGATACGCAGTATTTT,CASSRTGTGPIGGTDTQYF
TRBV19,TRBJ1-2,.,.,13,TGTGCCAGTAGTATGATGGTTGGCTATGGCTACACCTTC,CASSMMVGYGYTF
TRBV19,TRBJ1-4,.,.,14,TGTGCCAGTAACGGCGGAAGGGGTAATGAAAAACTGTTTTTT,CASNGGRGNEKLFF
TRBV18,TRBJ2-5,.,.,13,TGTGCCAGCTCACCGACACAAGGGGAGACCCAGTACTTC,CASSPTQGETQYF
TRBV5-4,TRBJ1-6,.,.,16,TGTGCCAGCAGCTTGGATCGGGGTAGCACCGCTCAGCACCTCCACTTT,CASSLDRGSTAQHLHF
TRBV10-2,TRBJ2-5,.,.,13,TGCGCCAGCACCGGATCTAAGTTGGAGACCCAGTACTTC,CASTGSKLETQYF
TRBV7-2,TRBJ2-7,.,.,15,TGTGCCAGCAGCTTAGCAGCGGACAGCACCTACGAGCAGTACTTC,CASSLAADSTYEQYF
TRBV27,TRBJ2-7,.,.,16,TGTGCCAGCAGTCCCCGGGCCGCCACAGGGATCTACGAGCAGTACTTC,CASSPRAATGIYEQYF
TRBV2,TRBJ2-3,.,once,14,TGTGCCAGCAGTGGCGGCCTCGGCACAGATACGCAGTATTTT,CASSGGLGTDTQYF
TRBV12-5,TRBJ1-1,.,.,13,TGTGCTAGTCGGTTTTGGGAGAACACTGAAGCTTTCTTT,CASRFWENTEAFF
TRBV5-1,TRBJ2-3,.,few,14,TGCGCCAGCAGCTCCTCGTTGAGCACAGATACGCAGTATTTT,CASSSSLSTDTQYF
TRBV7-9,TRBJ2-1,.,.,15,TGTGCCAGCAGCTTCCCGGGGGCGGACTACAATGAGCAGTTCTTC,CASSFPGADYNEQFF
TRBV6-5,TRBJ1-5,.,.,15,TGTGCCAGCAGCCCTGGAGGTGGGGGGAATCAGCCCCAGCATTTT,CASSPGGGGNQPQHF
TRBV6-5,TRBJ1-2,TRBD1,.,13,TGTGCCAGCAGTTACGACAGGGTATACGGCTACACCTTC,CASSYDRVYGYTF
TRBV2,TRBJ1-6,.,.,11,TGTGCCAGCAGCGACGATTCACCCCTCCACTTT,CASSDDSPLHF
TRBV6-6,TRBJ2-7,TRBD1,.,14,TGTGCCAGCACCGGGACAGGGAACTCCTACGAGCAGTACTTC,CASTGTGNSYEQYF
TRBV7-2,TRBJ1-5,.,.,13,TGTGCCAGCAGTCAGGGGTTTCTTCAGCCCCAGCATTTT,CASSQGFLQPQHF
TRBV5-4,TRBJ2-3,.,.,13,TGTGCCAGCAGCTTGGTTAATGACGATACGCAGTATTTT,CASSLVNDDTQYF
TRBV19,TRBJ2-2,TRBD1,.,16,TGTGCCAGTAGTATACCGAACAGGGGGCGCACCGGGGAGCTGTTTTTT,CASSIPNRGRTGELFF